The clone carrying this T cell receptor (beta chain) was counted once. Sequenced by immunoSEQ multiplex PCR; TCRdb stores in-frame clones only, minus some. The sample carries roughly 140,000 clones, roughly 90% recorded once. These data originate in a study of T cell responses to AZD1222 COVID-19 vaccine. There are 16 residues in the CDR3. The junction had 4 bases not matched to a gene; V was cut back by 0 bases and J by 2 bases. Germline-derived CDR1 and CDR2 are LNHDA and SQIVND (reference sequence). The clonotype originates from an adult who received the AZD1222 COVID-19 vaccine. V gene TRBV19 combines with J gene TRBJ1-3; 7 nucleotides align to TRBD1. The sample consisted of peripheral blood, taken 28 days after the second AZD1222 dose. The CDR3 DNA sequence: TGTGCCAGTAGTATAGATCTGGGGACAGCTGGAAACACCATATATTTT. The encoded protein is CASSIDLGTAGNTIYF.